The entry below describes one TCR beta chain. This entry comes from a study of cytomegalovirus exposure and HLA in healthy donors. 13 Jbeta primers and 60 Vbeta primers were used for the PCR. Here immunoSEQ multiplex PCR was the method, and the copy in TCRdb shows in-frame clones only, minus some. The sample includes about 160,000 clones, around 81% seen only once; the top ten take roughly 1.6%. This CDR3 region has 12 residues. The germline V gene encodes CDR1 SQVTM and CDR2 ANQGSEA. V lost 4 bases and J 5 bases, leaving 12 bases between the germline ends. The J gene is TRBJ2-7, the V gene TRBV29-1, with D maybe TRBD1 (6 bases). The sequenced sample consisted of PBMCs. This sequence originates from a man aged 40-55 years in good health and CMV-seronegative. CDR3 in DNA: TGCAGCGTTGGCGCTTACAGGGACGAGCAGTACTTC. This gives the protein CSVGAYRDEQYF.